This entry features one TCR beta chain sequence. The antigen this receptor binds is unknown. Nothing much larger sits one base from this clone, and base qualities are not available. Trimming at the junction amounts to 5 bases on V and 2 bases on J, and the germline ends lie 6 bases apart. The CDR3 holds 12 amino acids from the cysteine to the phenylalanine. Just the 36-base CDR3 DNA is kept, in frame starting at base 1. According to the germline V gene, CDR1 reads MDHEN and CDR2 reads SYDVKM. The record originates from a study of blood T cell repertoires in COVID-19 (dated by TCRdb to between 2020 and 2021). As for the study more broadly: Samples covering the acute and convalescent phases of COVID-19 were provided by collaborators in the United States, Italy and Spain. The material from the prospective study consisted of cDNA or gDNA derived from T cells, B-cell-depleted T cells, or PBMCs. Deeply sampled blood TCRbeta repertoires from subjects exposed to, actively infected with, or recovered from COVID-19 were included in the dataset. The repertoires were released in a freely available public database meant as a resource for research on the immune response to SARS-CoV-2. Samples were obtained from the ongoing ImmuneRACE study (first 160 participants) and from over 1,000 subjects provided by 6 global collaborators. The sample metadata nearly always contained a de-identified subject ID, COVID-19 status, age in years and sex. Where available, HLA class I and class II types were obtained from metadata supplied by the sample provider rather than from assay-based typing. Points the paper makes about the study in general: Clinical and demographic metadata were provided uncurated, with the amount varying by source and participant.

Samples from volunteer blood donors who had recovered from COVID-19 were contributed by a second Seattle source. Whole blood was collected in K2EDTA tubes by collaborating institutions according to the institutions' own protocols. For TCRbeta analysis, collaborators shipped samples as frozen whole blood, isolated PBMCs, or DNA extracted from either of those sample types. The immunoSEQ Assay, a bias-controlled multiplex PCR, was used to amplify TCRbeta CDR3 regions from genomic DNA. As for how the authors treated the data: Nucleated cell counts per sample were estimated from amplification of reference gene primers within the assay. To quantify the absolute abundance of each unique TCRbeta CDR3 rearrangement, sequence reads were collapsed and filtered. Productive Simpson clonality was computed per sample as the square root of Simpson's diversity index over productive rearrangements. TCRdb provides this immuneACCESS table in a form limited to in-frame rearrangements. Some clones are lacking; in checked studies, under half of them reflect an unresolved V gene, and why the rest are absent is not known. The V and J calls and clone size were taken over from that table, and D and trimming were inferred from the DNA. For this sample the table gives approximately 300,000 clones, of which around 90% were detected only once. The ten largest make up 2.2% of the sample.

The receptor's source is a woman aged 50 to 60 who had recovered from COVID-19. Sequenced input: peripheral blood. The chain links TRBV28 with TRBJ2-5, with the identity of the D gene unclear. Here the CDR3 is given as CASSILQETQYF. At the DNA level, the sequence is TGTGCCAGCAGTATTTTACAAGAGACCCAGTACTTC.